What follows is one T cell receptor beta chain and its context. As yet, its antigen is unknown. One base away lies a much larger clone, so this may be a sequencing read error. This specimen belongs to a study of T-cell memory formation after mild COVID-19. Points from the study as a whole: Second-wave clones with a day 37 peak had unconfirmed SARS-CoV-2 specificity. Clones contracting across day 15 to 85 had a balanced CD4/CD8 profile; later expanding clones leaned CD4+.

TCRdb processed the 5' RACE reads anew with MiXCR; each CDR3 protein has one entry. The table has about 150,000 distinct CDR3 sequences, over 6% seen once. Germline loops: CDR1 KGHDR, CDR2 SFDVKD. J gave up 0 bases and V 4 bases, and 1 base lay outside the gene matches. The CDR3 sequence is 16 residues long. The chain combines TRBV24-1 with TRBJ2-2, with 10 bases identical to TRBD1. This clonotype was obtained from an adult woman who had mild COVID-19 (a few samples of this study predate the infection). Cell type and time point are not known. Sequenced input: PBMCs or a T cell subset sorted from them (not recorded which). The chain's CDR3 is CATSETGGSNTGELFF. The CDR3 DNA reads TGTGCCACCAGTGAGACAGGGGGCTCGAACACCGGGGAGCTGTTTTTT.